The entry below describes one T cell receptor beta chain. The antigen is unknown. These data come from a study of shared clonotypes between healthy human individuals. Study background: CD8 memory received one plate per donor, CD8 naive two, CD4 memory three and CD4 naive three.

Study-wide results and limits: Represented genetic and exposure-history diversity was restricted by having few donors. When naive CD4 clonotypes were compared across a handful of donors, approximately 5% were shared.

Profiling relied on immunoSEQ multiplex PCR, and the TCRdb table lists in-frame clones only, not all of them. This table has roughly 770,000 clones, roughly 96% appearing once. J was trimmed by 11 bases and V by 4 bases; bases with no gene match: 6. This CDR3 has 12 residues. Germline-derived CDR1 and CDR2 are MNHEY and SVGAGI. Naive-designated CD8 cells lacked CD45RO, were positively enriched for CCR7, and omitted terminally differentiated effector memory CD45RA+ cells. The sample was naive CD8+ T cells sorted from blood. The V and J genes are TRBV6-5 and TRBJ2-7; 9 bases are a match to TRBD2. This receptor was obtained from a young man in good health. The DNA of the CDR3 is TGTGCCAGCAGTTTTCCTAGCGGGAAGGAGTACTTC. Its protein product is CASSFPSGKEYF.